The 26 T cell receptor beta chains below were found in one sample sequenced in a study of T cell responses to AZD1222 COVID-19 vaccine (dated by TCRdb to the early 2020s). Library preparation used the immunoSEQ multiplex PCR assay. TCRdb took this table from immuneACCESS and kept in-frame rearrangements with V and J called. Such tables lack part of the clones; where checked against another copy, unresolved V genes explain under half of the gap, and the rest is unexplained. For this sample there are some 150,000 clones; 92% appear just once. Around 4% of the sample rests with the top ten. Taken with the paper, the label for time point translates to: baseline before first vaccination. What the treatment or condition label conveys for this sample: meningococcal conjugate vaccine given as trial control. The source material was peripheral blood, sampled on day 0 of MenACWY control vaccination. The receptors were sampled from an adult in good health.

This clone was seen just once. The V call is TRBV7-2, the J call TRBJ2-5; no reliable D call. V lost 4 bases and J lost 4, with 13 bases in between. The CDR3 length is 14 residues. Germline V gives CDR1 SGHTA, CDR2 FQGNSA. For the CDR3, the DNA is TGTGCCAGCAGCTCTGAAAGGGTGGGAGAGACCCAGTACTTC. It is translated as CASSSERVGETQYF.

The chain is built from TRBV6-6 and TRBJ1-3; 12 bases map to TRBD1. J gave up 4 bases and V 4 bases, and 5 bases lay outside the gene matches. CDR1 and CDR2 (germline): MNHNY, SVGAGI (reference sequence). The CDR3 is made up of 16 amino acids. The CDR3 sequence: CASSLGQGAAGNTIYF. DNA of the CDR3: TGTGCCAGCAGTTTGGGACAGGGGGCGGCAGGAAACACCATATATTTT.

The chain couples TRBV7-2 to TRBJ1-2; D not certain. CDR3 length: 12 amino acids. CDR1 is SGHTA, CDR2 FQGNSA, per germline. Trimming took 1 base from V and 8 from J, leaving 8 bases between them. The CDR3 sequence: CASSLVFQGYTF. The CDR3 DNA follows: TGTGCCAGCAGCTTAGTGTTTCAGGGCTACACCTTC.

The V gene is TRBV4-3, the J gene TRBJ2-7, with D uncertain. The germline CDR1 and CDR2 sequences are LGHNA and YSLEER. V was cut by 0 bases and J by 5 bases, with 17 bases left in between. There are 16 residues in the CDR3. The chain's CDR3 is CASSQDRPGPPDEQYF. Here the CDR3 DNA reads TGCGCCAGCAGCCAAGATAGGCCCGGACCGCCTGACGAGCAGTACTTC.

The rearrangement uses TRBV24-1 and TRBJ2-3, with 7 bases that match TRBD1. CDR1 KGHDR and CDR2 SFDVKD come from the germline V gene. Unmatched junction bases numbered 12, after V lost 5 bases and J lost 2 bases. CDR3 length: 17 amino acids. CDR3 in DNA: TGTGCCACCAGTGCCGGCCGCGACAGGGCGGCCACAGATACGCAGTATTTT. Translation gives CATSAGRDRAATDTQYF.

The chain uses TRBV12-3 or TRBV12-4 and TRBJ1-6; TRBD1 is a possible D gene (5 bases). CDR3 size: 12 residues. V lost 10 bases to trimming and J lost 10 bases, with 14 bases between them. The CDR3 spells CAISGNGSPLHF. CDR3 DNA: TGTGCCATCTCAGGGAACGGGTCACCCCTCCACTTT.

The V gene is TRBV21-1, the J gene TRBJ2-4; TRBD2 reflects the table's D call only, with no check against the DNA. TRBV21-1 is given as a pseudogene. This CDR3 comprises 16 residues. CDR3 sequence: CASSKGRGLAKNIQYF. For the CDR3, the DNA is TGTGCCAGCAGCAAAGGGCGGGGCTTAGCCAAAAACATTCAGTACTTC.

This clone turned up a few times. The CDR3 is CASSQGVGLAQNEQFF. CDR3 nucleotide sequence: TGTGCCAGCAGCCAAGGGGTAGGACTGGCCCAAAATGAGCAGTTCTTC. J is TRBJ2-1 and V is TRBV4-2; TRBD2 is a possible D gene (5 bases). The CDR3 runs 16 residues. The V end lost 1 base, the J end lost 7 bases, and 17 bases lay between the germline ends. Germline CDR1 LGHNA, CDR2 YNFKEQ.

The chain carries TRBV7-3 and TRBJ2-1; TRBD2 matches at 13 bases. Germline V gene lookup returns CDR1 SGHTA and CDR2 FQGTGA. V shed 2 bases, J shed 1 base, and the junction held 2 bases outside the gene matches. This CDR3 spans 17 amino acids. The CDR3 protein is CASSLELAGGSYNEQFF. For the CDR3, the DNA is TGTGCCAGCAGCTTAGAACTAGCGGGAGGGTCCTACAATGAGCAGTTCTTC.

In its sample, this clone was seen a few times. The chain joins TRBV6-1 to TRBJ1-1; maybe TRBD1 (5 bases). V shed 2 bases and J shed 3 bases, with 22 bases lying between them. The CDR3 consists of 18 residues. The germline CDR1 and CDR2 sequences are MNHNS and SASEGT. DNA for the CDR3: TGTGCCAGCAGTGAAATGTTGGAGGGGTCCCTTAGAGACACTGAAGCTTTCTTT. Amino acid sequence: CASSEMLEGSLRDTEAFF.

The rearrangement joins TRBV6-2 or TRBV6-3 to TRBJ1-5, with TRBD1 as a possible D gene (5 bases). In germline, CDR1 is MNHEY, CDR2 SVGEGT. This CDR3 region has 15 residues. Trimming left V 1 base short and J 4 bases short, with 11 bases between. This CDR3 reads CASSYLGGTNQPQHF. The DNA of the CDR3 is TGTGCCAGCAGTTACTTGGGGGGTACTAATCAGCCCCAGCATTTT.

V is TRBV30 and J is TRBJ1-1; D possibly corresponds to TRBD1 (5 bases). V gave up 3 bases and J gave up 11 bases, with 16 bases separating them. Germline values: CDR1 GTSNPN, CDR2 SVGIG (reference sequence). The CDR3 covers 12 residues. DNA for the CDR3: TGTGCCTGGAGATTCCGGGACCTTGCCGCTTTCTTT. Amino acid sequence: CAWRFRDLAAFF.

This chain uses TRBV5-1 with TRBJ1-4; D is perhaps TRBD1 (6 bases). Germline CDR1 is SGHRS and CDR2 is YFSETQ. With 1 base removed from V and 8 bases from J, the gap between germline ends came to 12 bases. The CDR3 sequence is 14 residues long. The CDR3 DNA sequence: TGCGCCAGCAGCTTGAGGACAGAAGGAGAAAAACTGTTTTTT. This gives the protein CASSLRTEGEKLFF.

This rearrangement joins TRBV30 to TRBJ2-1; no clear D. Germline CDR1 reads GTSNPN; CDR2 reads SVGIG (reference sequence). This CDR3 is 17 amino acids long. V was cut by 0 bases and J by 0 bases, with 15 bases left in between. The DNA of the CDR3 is TGTGCCTGGAGTGTACTGGGCGCGCCGAGCTCCTACAATGAGCAGTTCTTC. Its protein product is CAWSVLGAPSSYNEQFF.

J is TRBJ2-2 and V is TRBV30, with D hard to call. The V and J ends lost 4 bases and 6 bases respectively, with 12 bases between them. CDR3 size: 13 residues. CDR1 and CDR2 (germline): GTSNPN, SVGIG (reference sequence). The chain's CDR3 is CAWKGQRAGELFF. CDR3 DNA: TGTGCCTGGAAAGGTCAAAGGGCCGGGGAGCTGTTTTTT.

CDR3 amino acids: CASSTGQADTQYF. For the CDR3, the DNA is TGCGCCAGCAGCACAGGACAGGCAGATACGCAGTATTTT. This chain joins TRBV5-1 and TRBJ2-3; 7 bases align to TRBD1. The germline V gene has CDR1 SGHRS and CDR2 YFSETQ. V lost 4 bases, J lost 4 bases, and 3 bases stayed unmatched. The CDR3 totals 13 residues.

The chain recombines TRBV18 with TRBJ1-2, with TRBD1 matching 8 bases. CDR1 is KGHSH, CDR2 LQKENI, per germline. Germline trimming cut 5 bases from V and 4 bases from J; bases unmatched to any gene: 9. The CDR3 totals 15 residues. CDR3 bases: TGTGCCAGCTCAACCGGGACAGGAGAACTCTATGGCTACACCTTC. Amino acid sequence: CASSTGTGELYGYTF.

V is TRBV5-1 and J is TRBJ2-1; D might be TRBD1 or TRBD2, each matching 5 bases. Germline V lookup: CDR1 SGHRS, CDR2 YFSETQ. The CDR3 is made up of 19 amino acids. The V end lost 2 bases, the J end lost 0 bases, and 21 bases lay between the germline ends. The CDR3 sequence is CASSFRARQFSVSYNEQFF. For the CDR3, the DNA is TGCGCCAGCAGCTTTAGGGCTAGACAGTTTAGCGTCTCCTACAATGAGCAGTTCTTC. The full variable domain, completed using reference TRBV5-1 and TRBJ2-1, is KAGVTQTPRYLIKTRGQQVTLSCSPISGHRSVSWYQQTPGQGLQFLFEYFSETQRNKGNFPGRFSGRQFSNSRSEMNVSTLELGDSALYLCASSFRARQFSVSYNEQFFGPGTRLTVL.

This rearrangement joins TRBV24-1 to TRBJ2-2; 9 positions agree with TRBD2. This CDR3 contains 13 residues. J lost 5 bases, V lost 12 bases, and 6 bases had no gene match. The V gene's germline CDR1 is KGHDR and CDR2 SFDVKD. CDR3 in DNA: TGTGCCGCAGCGGGGGGCGAAACCGGGGAGCTGTTTTTT. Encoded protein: CAAAGGETGELFF.

The CDR3 coding sequence is TGTGCCAGTAGGTCGGGAACGAACCGTGATGAAGCTTTCTTT. Its translation: CASRSGTNRDEAFF. The rearrangement uses TRBV19 and TRBJ1-1; D not certain. The CDR3 contains 14 residues. The V gene lost 6 bases and the J gene lost 7 bases, with 18 bases spanning the gap. Germline V gene sequence: CDR1 LNHDA, CDR2 SQIVND (reference sequence). Together with reference TRBV19 and TRBJ1-1, the CDR3 gives the full variable domain: DGGITQSPKYLFRKEGQNVTLSCEQNLNHDAMYWYRQDPGQGLRLIYYSQIVNDFQKGDIAEGYSVSREKKESFPLTVTSAQKNPTAFYLCASRSGTNRDEAFFGQGTRLTVV.

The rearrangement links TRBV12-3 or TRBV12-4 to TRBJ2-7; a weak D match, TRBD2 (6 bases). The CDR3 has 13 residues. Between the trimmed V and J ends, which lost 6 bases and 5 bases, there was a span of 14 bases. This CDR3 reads CASSNSGTDEQYF. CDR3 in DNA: TGTGCCAGCAGCAATAGCGGTACCGACGAGCAGTACTTC.

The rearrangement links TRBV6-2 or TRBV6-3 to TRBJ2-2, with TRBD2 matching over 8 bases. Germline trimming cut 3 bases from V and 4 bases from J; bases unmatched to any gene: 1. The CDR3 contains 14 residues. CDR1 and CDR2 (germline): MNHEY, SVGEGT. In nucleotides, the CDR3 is TGTGCCAGCAGTTATCGGGAGGGCACCGGGGAGCTGTTTTTT. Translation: CASSYREGTGELFF.

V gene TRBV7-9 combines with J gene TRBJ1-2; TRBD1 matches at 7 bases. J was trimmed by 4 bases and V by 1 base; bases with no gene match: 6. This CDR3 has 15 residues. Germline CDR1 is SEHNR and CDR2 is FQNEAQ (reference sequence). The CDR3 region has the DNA TGTGCCAGCAGCTTAGATAGGGGGCTTGGCTATGGCTACACCTTC. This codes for CASSLDRGLGYGYTF.

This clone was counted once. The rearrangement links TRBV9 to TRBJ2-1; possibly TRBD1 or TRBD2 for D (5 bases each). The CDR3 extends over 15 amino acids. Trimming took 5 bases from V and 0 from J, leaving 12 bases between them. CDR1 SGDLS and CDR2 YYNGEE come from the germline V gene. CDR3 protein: CASSTGASSYNEQFF. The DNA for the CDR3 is TGTGCCAGCAGTACCGGGGCCAGCTCCTACAATGAGCAGTTCTTC.

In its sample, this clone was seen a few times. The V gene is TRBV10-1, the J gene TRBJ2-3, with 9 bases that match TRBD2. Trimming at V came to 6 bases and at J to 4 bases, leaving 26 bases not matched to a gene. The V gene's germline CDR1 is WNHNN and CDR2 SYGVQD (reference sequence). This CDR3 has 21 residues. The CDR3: CASRGERSSGVPKTRADTQYF. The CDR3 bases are TGCGCCAGCAGGGGGGAACGTTCTAGCGGGGTTCCGAAAACTCGGGCAGATACGCAGTATTTT.

The CDR3 sequence: CASPWGGYTF. In DNA form, the CDR3 reads TGCGCCAGCCCGTGGGGGGGCTACACCTTC. The J gene is TRBJ1-2, the V gene TRBV23-1; TRBD1 is a possible D gene (5 bases). TRBV23-1 is an ORF; its function is uncertain. This CDR3 is 10 amino acids long. V gave up 8 bases and J gave up 8 bases, with 9 bases separating them.